Following are 3 T cell receptor beta chains from one sample sequenced in a study of T cell responses to AZD1222 COVID-19 vaccine. TCRdb's table, derived via immunoSEQ multiplex PCR, lists solely in-frame clones and lacks some. In the table there are fewer than 120,000 clones, about 81% of which are singletons. Here the sequenced sample was peripheral blood, taken on day 0 of AZD1222 vaccination. The receptors come from an adult in good health.

The chain employs TRBV29-1 and TRBJ1-4; D perhaps matches TRBD1 (5 bases). CDR3 size: 16 residues. The germline V gene has CDR1 SQVTM and CDR2 ANQGSEA. The V end was cut by 8 bases, the J end by 8 bases, with 27 bases between. CDR3 protein: CSTHGGLLMLWEKLFF. Here the CDR3 DNA reads TGCAGCACCCACGGGGGTTTACTCATGCTTTGGGAAAAACTGTTTTTT.

The chain recombines TRBV15 with TRBJ2-7; D is uncertain. CDR1 and CDR2 (germline): LNHNV, YYDKDF (reference sequence). The CDR3 is 14 amino acids. V dropped 0 bases and J dropped 7 bases, with 13 bases sitting between them. The CDR3 region has the DNA TGTGCCACCAGCAGAGAGGGCGGCCCCTGGGAGCAGTACTTC. Amino acid sequence: CATSREGGPWEQYF.

The chain combines TRBV7-9 with TRBJ1-2; tentative D call: TRBD1 (5 bases). This CDR3 comprises 16 residues. Trimming took 5 bases from V and 4 from J, leaving 20 bases between them. Germline CDR1 reads SEHNR; CDR2 reads FQNEAQ (reference sequence). The CDR3 DNA sequence: TGTGCCAGCAGCCACAGCCCCCAGGGTATGAGCTATGGCTACACCTTC. Its translation is CASSHSPQGMSYGYTF.